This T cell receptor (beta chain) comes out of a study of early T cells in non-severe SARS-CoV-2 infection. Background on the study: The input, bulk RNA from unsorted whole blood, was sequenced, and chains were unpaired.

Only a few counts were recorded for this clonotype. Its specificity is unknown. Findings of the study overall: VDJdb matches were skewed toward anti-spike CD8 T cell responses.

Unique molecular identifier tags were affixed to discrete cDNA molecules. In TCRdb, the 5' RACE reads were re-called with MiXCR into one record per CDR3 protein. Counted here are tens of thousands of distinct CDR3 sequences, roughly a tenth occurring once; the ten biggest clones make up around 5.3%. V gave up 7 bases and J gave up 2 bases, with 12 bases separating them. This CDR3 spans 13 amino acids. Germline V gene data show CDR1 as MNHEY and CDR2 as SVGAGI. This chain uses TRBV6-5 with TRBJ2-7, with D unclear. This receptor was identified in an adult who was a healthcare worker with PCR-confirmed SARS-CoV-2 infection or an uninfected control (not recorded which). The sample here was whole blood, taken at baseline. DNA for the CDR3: TGTGCCAGCATGACTCCACCACCCTACGAGCAGTACTTC. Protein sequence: CASMTPPPYEQYF.